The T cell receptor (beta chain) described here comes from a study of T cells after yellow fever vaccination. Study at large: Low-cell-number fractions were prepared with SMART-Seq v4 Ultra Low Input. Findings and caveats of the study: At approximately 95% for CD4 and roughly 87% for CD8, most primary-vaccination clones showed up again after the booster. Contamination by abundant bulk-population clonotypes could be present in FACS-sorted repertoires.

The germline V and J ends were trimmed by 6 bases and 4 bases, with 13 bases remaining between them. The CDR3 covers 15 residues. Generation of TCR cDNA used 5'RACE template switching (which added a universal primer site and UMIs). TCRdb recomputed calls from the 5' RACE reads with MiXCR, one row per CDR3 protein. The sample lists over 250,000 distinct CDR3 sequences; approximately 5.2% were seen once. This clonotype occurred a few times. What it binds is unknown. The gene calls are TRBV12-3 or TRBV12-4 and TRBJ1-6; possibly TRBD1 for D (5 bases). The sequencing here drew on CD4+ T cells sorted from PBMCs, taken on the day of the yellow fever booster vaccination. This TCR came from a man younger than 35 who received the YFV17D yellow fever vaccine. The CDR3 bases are TGTGCCAGCAGCCGCAGGGACCCTTATAATTCACCCCTCCACTTT. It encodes CASSRRDPYNSPLHF.